Included here is one T cell receptor beta chain sequence, with context. How the authors handled the data: Using reference gene primer amplification, nucleated cell counts were estimated. Assay: immunoSEQ multiplex PCR; the TCRdb copy retains only in-frame clones and omits some. That table furnishes V, J and clone size, whereas the DNA furnished D and trimming. The table has 250,000 to 350,000 clones, nearly 90% seen once. Those enrolled, adults aged about 18 to 95 years, came from 20 to 25 US areas. The data belong to a study of blood T cell repertoires in COVID-19. Overall study: Sample material is recorded as cDNA or gDNA derived from T cells, B-cell-depleted T cells, or PBMCs.

This TCR came from a young woman with acute COVID-19. What was sequenced was PBMCs or T cells enriched from blood (not recorded which).

The CDR3 loop is CASSLQAPSGANVLTF. The CDR3 bases are TGTGCCAGTAGTCTCCAGGCTCCCTCTGGGGCCAACGTCCTGACTTTC. The rearrangement joins TRBV19 to TRBJ2-6; no clear D. The germline V gene encodes CDR1 LNHDA and CDR2 SQIVND (reference sequence). V lost 5 bases and J lost 0, with 11 bases in between. This CDR3 comprises 16 residues. Together with reference TRBV19 and TRBJ2-6, the CDR3 gives the full variable domain: DGGITQSPKYLFRKEGQNVTLSCEQNLNHDAMYWYRQDPGQGLRLIYYSQIVNDFQKGDIAEGYSVSREKKESFPLTVTSAQKNPTAFYLCASSLQAPSGANVLTFGAGSRLTVL.